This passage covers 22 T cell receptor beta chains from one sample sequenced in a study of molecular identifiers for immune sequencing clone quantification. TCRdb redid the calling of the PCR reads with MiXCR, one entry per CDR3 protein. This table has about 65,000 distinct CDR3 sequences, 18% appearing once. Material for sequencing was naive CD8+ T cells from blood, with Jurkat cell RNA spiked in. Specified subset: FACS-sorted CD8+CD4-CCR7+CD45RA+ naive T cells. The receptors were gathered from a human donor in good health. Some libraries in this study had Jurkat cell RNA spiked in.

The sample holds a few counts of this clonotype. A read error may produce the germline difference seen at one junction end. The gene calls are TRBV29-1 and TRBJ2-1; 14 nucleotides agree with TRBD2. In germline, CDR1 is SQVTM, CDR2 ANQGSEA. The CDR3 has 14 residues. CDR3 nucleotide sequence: TGCAGCGTCGAAGGGACTAGCGGGAGTAATGAGCAGTTCTTC. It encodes CSVEGTSGSNEQFF.

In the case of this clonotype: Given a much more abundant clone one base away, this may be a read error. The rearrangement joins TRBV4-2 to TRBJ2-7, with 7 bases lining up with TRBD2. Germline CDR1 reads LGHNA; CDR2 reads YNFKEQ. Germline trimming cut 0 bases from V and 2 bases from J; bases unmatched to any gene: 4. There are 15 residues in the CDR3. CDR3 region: CASSQEAGRPYEQYF. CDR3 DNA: TGTGCCAGCAGCCAAGAAGCGGGAAGACCCTACGAGCAGTACTTC.

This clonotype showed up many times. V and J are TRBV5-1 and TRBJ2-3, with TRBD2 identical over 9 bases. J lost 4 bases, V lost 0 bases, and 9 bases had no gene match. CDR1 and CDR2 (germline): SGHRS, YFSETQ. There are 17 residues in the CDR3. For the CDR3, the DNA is TGCGCCAGCAGCTTGGCCTTCGTAGCGGGAGTGCCAGATACGCAGTATTTT. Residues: CASSLAFVAGVPDTQYF. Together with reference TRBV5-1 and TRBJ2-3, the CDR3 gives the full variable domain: KAGVTQTPRYLIKTRGQQVTLSCSPISGHRSVSWYQQTPGQGLQFLFEYFSETQRNKGNFPGRFSGRQFSNSRSEMNVSTLELGDSALYLCASSLAFVAGVPDTQYFGPGTRLTVL.

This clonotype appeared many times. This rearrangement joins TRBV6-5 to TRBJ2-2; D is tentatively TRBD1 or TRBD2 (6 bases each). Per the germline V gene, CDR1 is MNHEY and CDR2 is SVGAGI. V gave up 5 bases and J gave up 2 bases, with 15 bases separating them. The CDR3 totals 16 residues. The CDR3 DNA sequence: TGTGCCAGCAGTGCCTTGGGGGGCCCCAACACCGGGGAGCTGTTTTTT. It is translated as CASSALGGPNTGELFF.

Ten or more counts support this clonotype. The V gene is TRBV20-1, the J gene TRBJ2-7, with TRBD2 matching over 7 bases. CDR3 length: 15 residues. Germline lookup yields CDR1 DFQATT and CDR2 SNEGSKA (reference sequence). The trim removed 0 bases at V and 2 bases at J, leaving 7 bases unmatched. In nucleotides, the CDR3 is TGCAGTGCTAGAGATCCGGGACTACTAACCTACGAGCAGTACTTC. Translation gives CSARDPGLLTYEQYF.

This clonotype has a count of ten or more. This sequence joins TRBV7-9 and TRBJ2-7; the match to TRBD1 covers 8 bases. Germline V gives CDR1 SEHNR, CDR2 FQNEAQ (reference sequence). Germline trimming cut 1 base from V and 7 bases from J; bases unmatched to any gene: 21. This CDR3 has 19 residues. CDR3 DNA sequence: TGTGCCAGCAGCTTAGGGGGCCCCGATGCGGGACAGGATTTTCGGGAGCAGTACTTC. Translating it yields CASSLGGPDAGQDFREQYF.

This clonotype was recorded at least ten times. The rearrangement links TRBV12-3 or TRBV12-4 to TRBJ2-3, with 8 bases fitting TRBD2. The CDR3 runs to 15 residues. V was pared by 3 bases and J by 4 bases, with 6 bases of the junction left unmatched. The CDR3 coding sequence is TGTGCCAGCAGTTTGAGCGGGAGTGCTGCAGATACGCAGTATTTT. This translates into CASSLSGSAADTQYF.

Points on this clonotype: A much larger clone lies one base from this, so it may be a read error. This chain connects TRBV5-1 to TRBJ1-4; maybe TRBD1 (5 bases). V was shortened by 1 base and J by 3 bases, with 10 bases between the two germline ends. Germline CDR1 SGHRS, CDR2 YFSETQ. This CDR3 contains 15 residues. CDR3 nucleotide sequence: TGCGCCAGCAGCTTGTTCAGGGCCCCTAATGAAAAACTGTTTTTT. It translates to CASSLFRAPNEKLFF.

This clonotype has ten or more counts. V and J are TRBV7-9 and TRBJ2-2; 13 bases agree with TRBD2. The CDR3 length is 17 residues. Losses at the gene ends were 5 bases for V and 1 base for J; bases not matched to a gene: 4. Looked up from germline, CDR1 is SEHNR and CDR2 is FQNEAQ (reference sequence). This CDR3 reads CASSTTSGRENTGELFF. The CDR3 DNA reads TGTGCCAGCAGCACAACTAGCGGGAGGGAGAACACCGGGGAGCTGTTTTTT.

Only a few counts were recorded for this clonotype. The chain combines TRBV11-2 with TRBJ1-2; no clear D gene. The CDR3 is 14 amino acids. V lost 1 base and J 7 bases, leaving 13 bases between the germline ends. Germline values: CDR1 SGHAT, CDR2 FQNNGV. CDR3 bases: TGTGCCAGCAGCTTAGGGCTCCTAGACATTGGCTACACCTTC. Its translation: CASSLGLLDIGYTF.

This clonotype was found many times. CDR3 loop: CASSLAGSGKKQYF. The CDR3 bases are TGTGCCAGCAGTTTAGCGGGATCGGGTAAAAAGCAGTACTTC. The V and J genes are TRBV28 and TRBJ2-7, with D perhaps matching TRBD2 (6 bases). There are 14 residues in the CDR3. Per germline, CDR1 MDHEN and CDR2 SYDVKM. Deletions cut 2 bases from V and 8 bases from J, with 16 bases between. Full variable domain (rest looked up from reference TRBV28 and TRBJ2-7): DVKVTQSSRYLVKRTGEKVFLECVQDMDHENMFWYRQDPGLGLRLIYFSYDVKMKEKGDIPEGYSVSREKKERFSLILESASTNQTSMYLCASSLAGSGKKQYFGPGTRLTVT.

CDR3 sequence (DNA): TGTGCCAGCAGCTCCCGATCCAACGAGCAGTACTTC. It translates to CASSSRSNEQYF. This chain uses TRBV11-2 with TRBJ2-7; D is unresolved. V lost 4 bases and J lost 5, with 9 bases in between. This CDR3 comprises 12 residues. Germline values: CDR1 SGHAT, CDR2 FQNNGV.

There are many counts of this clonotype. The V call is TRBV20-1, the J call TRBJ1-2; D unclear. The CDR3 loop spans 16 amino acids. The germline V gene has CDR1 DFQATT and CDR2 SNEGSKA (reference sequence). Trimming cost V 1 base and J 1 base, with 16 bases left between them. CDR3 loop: CSARVGERSYNYGYTF. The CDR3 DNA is TGCAGTGCTAGAGTTGGGGAAAGGAGCTATAACTATGGCTACACCTTC.

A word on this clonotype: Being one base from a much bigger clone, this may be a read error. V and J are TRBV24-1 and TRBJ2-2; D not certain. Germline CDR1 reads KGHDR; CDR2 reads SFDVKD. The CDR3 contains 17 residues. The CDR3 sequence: CATNDGEVSSNTGELFF. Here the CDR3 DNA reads TGTGCCACCAATGATGGAGAGGTCTCTTCGAACACCGGGGAGCTGTTTTTT.

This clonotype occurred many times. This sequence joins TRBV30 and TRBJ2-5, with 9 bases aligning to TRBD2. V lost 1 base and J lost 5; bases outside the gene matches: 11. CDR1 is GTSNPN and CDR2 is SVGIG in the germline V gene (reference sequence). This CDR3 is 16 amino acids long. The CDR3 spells CAWSGGSGSFRETQYF. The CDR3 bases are TGTGCCTGGAGTGGCGGTAGCGGGAGTTTCCGCGAGACCCAGTACTTC. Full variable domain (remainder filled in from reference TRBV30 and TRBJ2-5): SQTIHQWPATLVQPVGSPLSLECTVEGTSNPNLYWYRQAAGRGLQLLFYSVGIGQISSEVPQNLSASRPQDRQFILSSKKLLLSDSGFYLCAWSGGSGSFRETQYFGPGTRLLVL.

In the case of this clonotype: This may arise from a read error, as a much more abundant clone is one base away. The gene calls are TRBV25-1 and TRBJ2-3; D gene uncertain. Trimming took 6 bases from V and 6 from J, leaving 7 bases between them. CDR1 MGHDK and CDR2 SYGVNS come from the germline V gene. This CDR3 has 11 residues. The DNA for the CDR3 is TGTGCCAGCAGGGCCGGCGATACGCAGTATTTT. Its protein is CASRAGDTQYF.

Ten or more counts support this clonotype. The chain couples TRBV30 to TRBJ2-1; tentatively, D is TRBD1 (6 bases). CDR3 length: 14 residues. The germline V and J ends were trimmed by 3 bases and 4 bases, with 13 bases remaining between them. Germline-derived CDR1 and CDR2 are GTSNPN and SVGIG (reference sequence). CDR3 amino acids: CAWRGQGLYNEQFF. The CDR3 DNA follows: TGTGCCTGGAGGGGACAAGGATTATACAATGAGCAGTTCTTC.

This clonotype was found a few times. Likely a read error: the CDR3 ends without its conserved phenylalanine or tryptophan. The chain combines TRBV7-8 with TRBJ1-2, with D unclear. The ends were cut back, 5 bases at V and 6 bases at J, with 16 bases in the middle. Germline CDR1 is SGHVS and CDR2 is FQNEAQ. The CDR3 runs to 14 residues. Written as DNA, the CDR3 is TGTGCCAGCAGCGCCCCCCCCGGTGGTGATGGCTACACCCTC. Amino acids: CASSAPPGGDGYTL.

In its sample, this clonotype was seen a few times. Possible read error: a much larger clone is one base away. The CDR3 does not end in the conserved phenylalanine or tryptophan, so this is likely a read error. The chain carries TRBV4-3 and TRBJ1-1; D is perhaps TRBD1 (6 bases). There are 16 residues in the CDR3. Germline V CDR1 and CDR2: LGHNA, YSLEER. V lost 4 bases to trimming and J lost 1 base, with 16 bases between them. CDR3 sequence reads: CASSPGGGRTNTEAFS. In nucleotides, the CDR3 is TGCGCCAGCAGCCCAGGCGGGGGGCGAACGAACACTGAAGCTTTCTCT.

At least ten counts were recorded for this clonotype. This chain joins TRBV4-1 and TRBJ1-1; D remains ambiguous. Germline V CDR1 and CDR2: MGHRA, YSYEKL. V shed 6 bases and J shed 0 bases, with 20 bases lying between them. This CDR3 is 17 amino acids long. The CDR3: CASRPFEVDGMNTEAFF. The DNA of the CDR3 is TGCGCCAGCAGACCATTCGAAGTGGACGGTATGAACACTGAAGCTTTCTTT.

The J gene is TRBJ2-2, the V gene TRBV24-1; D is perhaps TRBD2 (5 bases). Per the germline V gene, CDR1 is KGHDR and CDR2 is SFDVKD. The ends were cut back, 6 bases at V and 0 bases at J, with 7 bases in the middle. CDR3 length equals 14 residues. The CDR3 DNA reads TGTGCCACCAGTAAGCGGTCGAACACCGGGGAGCTGTTTTTT. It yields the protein CATSKRSNTGELFF.

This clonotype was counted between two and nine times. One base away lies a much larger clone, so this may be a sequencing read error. As DNA, the CDR3 is TGTGCCAGCAGCGTAGCCGTCTCCGGGGCAGGGGAGAGCGGGGCCCAGTACTTC. Translated: CASSVAVSGAGESGAQYF. The chain couples TRBV9 to TRBJ2-5, with D perhaps matching TRBD2 (7 bases). There are 18 residues in the CDR3. The germline V gene has CDR1 SGDLS and CDR2 YYNGEE. Trimming removed 0 bases at V and 9 bases at J, with 27 bases between.